The clone carrying this TCR beta chain was observed many times. TCRdb ran MiXCR on the 5' RACE reads and lists one entry per CDR3 protein. The sample has 10,000 to 15,000 distinct CDR3 sequences, roughly a quarter seen once. V shed 4 bases and J 4 bases; nucleotides not matched to a gene: 12. Germline CDR1 SGHVS, CDR2 FNYEAQ. There are 16 residues in the CDR3. The sequence derives from a female donor with breast cancer. The V call is TRBV7-6, the J call TRBJ2-7, with 8 bases aligning to TRBD1. Sequencing was done on a sample of naive CD4+ T cells sorted from blood. Indicated subset: naive CD4+ T cells, CD4+CD45RA+CD25-. CDR3 nucleotides: TGTGCCAGCAGCTCGGCCAAGAGACAGGGGACTTACGAGCAGTACTTC. It codes for CASSSAKRQGTYEQYF.